This is a list of T cell receptor beta chains from one sample in a study of T-cell reconstitution after alpha-beta-depleted transplantation in children. TCRdb called the PCR reads again in MiXCR, with one record for every CDR3 protein. The repertoire has about 500,000 distinct CDR3 sequences, around a third of them found once; the top ten carry approximately 2.3%. The starting material was PBMCs from the stem cell graft donor, obtained from the stem cell graft. Receptors were obtained from a human donor who donated a stem cell graft to a child with aplastic anemia. The CDR3 runs from the conserved cysteine through the conserved F or W. Each record gives: CDR3 protein, V gene, J gene, clone size. Clone size is given for some rows only: seen once, a few or many times, or a class if the clone is expanded.

CDR3 protein: CASSADGLNEKLFF
V gene: TRBV5-1
J gene: TRBJ1-4
clone size: NA

CDR3 protein: CASSQEYGNSPLHF
V gene: TRBV14
J gene: TRBJ1-6
clone size: NA

CDR3 protein: CASSLGGIQNTEAFF
V gene: TRBV12-3/TRBV12-4
J gene: TRBJ1-1
clone size: NA

CDR3 protein: CASSTAEREQFF
V gene: TRBV6-6
J gene: TRBJ2-1
clone size: few

CDR3 protein: CASSLRHGNIQYF
V gene: TRBV12-3/TRBV12-4
J gene: TRBJ2-4
clone size: few

CDR3 protein: CASSHDPGGNEKLFF
V gene: TRBV4-3
J gene: TRBJ1-4
clone size: NA

CDR3 protein: CASSLRGANYGYTF
V gene: TRBV11-2
J gene: TRBJ1-2
clone size: few

CDR3 protein: CAWSLRGRTYEQYF
V gene: TRBV30
J gene: TRBJ2-7
clone size: NA

CDR3 protein: CASSPLRAANTGELFF
V gene: TRBV28
J gene: TRBJ2-2
clone size: NA

CDR3 protein: CASSSLRGVQETQYF
V gene: TRBV12-3/TRBV12-4
J gene: TRBJ2-5
clone size: NA

CDR3 protein: CATSDRTGGATGELFF
V gene: TRBV24-1
J gene: TRBJ2-2
clone size: few

CDR3 protein: CASSIRGRETQYF
V gene: TRBV5-6
J gene: TRBJ2-5
clone size: few

CDR3 protein: CASSSTGFHSNQPQHF
V gene: TRBV5-5
J gene: TRBJ1-5
clone size: few

CDR3 protein: CASSHSVERAANTGELFF
V gene: TRBV18
J gene: TRBJ2-2
clone size: NA

CDR3 protein: CASSQQLAGYNEQFF
V gene: TRBV4-3
J gene: TRBJ2-1
clone size: NA

CDR3 protein: CASSLAGVRTDYNEQFF
V gene: TRBV27
J gene: TRBJ2-1
clone size: NA

CDR3 protein: CASINKLEDQPQHF
V gene: TRBV27
J gene: TRBJ1-5
clone size: NA

CDR3 protein: CASSGYLAGVNTGELFF
V gene: TRBV7-3
J gene: TRBJ2-2
clone size: NA

CDR3 protein: CASSISGIRPDYEQYF
V gene: TRBV5-1
J gene: TRBJ2-7
clone size: NA

CDR3 protein: CSAKMGGDTQYF
V gene: TRBV20-1
J gene: TRBJ2-3
clone size: few

CDR3 protein: CASSGRLGEETQYF
V gene: TRBV3-1
J gene: TRBJ2-5
clone size: NA

CDR3 protein: CASSLDPENQPQHF
V gene: TRBV5-1
J gene: TRBJ1-5
clone size: NA

CDR3 protein: CASIAGTVSGNTIYF
V gene: TRBV12-3/TRBV12-4
J gene: TRBJ1-3
clone size: NA

CDR3 protein: CASSGGYLDEQFF
V gene: TRBV7-2
J gene: TRBJ2-1
clone size: NA

CDR3 protein: CSTGQGQETQYF
V gene: TRBV29-1
J gene: TRBJ2-5
clone size: few

CDR3 protein: CSAREGPLGYEQYF
V gene: TRBV20-1
J gene: TRBJ2-7
clone size: NA

CDR3 protein: CASSLSAGEPQHF
V gene: TRBV12-3/TRBV12-4
J gene: TRBJ1-5
clone size: NA

CDR3 protein: CSVAPRGNTGELFF
V gene: TRBV29-1
J gene: TRBJ2-2
clone size: NA

CDR3 protein: CASSLVGGLSYEQYF
V gene: TRBV5-4
J gene: TRBJ2-7
clone size: NA

CDR3 protein: CATSLRDRATEAFF
V gene: TRBV24-1
J gene: TRBJ1-1
clone size: NA

CDR3 protein: CASSRNNSPLHF
V gene: TRBV7-2
J gene: TRBJ1-6
clone size: NA

CDR3 protein: CASSDDRVVYEQYF
V gene: TRBV7-9
J gene: TRBJ2-7
clone size: few

CDR3 protein: CASSRLRGEAFF
V gene: TRBV6-5
J gene: TRBJ1-1
clone size: few

CDR3 protein: CASSQVVAGAGDTQYF
V gene: TRBV4-1
J gene: TRBJ2-3
clone size: once

CDR3 protein: CASSFGTQGYTF
V gene: TRBV12-3/TRBV12-4
J gene: TRBJ1-2
clone size: few

CDR3 protein: CASSQLPTSGRGETQYF
V gene: TRBV18
J gene: TRBJ2-5
clone size: NA

CDR3 protein: CASSTGPAGELFF
V gene: TRBV12-3/TRBV12-4
J gene: TRBJ2-2
clone size: NA

CDR3 protein: CASSLVVQGGGYTF
V gene: TRBV7-8
J gene: TRBJ1-2
clone size: NA

CDR3 protein: CASSPRDRAQPQHF
V gene: TRBV7-2
J gene: TRBJ1-5
clone size: few

CDR3 protein: CASSFGPPRGSYNEQFF
V gene: TRBV27
J gene: TRBJ2-1
clone size: many

CDR3 protein: CSAGHRELFF
V gene: TRBV29-1
J gene: TRBJ2-2
clone size: NA

CDR3 protein: CASRGLAGVETQYF
V gene: TRBV7-2
J gene: TRBJ2-5
clone size: few

CDR3 protein: CASSYPDLPGLAGDETQYF
V gene: TRBV6-2/TRBV6-3
J gene: TRBJ2-5
clone size: NA

CDR3 protein: CSARASSYNEQFF
V gene: TRBV20-1
J gene: TRBJ2-1
clone size: NA

CDR3 protein: CASSTSGPNTEAFF
V gene: TRBV12-3/TRBV12-4
J gene: TRBJ1-1
clone size: NA

CDR3 protein: CSAYLAGVGNEQFF
V gene: TRBV20-1
J gene: TRBJ2-1
clone size: NA

CDR3 protein: CASSSGQGSYEQYF
V gene: TRBV7-2
J gene: TRBJ2-7
clone size: many

CDR3 protein: CASSPPGRTPANYGYTF
V gene: TRBV18
J gene: TRBJ1-2
clone size: few

CDR3 protein: CSARGFGSTDTQYF
V gene: TRBV29-1
J gene: TRBJ2-3
clone size: NA

CDR3 protein: CASSLDLWPEAFF
V gene: TRBV11-2
J gene: TRBJ1-1
clone size: few

CDR3 protein: CATRTGRLAKNIQYF
V gene: TRBV6-1
J gene: TRBJ2-4
clone size: NA

CDR3 protein: CSLEGPSPDTQYF
V gene: TRBV20-1
J gene: TRBJ2-3
clone size: few